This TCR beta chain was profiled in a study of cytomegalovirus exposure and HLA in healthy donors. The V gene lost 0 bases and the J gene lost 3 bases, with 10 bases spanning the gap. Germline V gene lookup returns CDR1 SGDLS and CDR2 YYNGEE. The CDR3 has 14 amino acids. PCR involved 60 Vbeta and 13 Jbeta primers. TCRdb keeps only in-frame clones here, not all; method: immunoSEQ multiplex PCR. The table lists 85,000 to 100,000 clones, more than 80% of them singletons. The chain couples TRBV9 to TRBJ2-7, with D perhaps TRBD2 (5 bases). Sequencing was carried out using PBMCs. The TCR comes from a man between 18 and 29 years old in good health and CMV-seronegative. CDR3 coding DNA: TGTGCCAGCAGCGTAGATGAGGGATTCTACGAGCAGTACTTC. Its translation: CASSVDEGFYEQYF.